One sample yielded the 21 T cell receptor beta chains listed below, sequenced in a study of human T cells and chemical hapten exposure. Each CDR3 protein is one row after TCRdb ran MiXCR on the RACE reads. This table holds some 15,000 distinct CDR3 sequences, about a sixth found once. Time point indicated: patch test 1, 2 weeks after DPC sensitization. Treatment defined: therapeutic diphenylcyclopropenone sensitization with weekly scalp DPC. The sequenced sample was whole blood, obtained in connection with sensitization to the hapten diphenylcyclopropenone (DPC). These receptors were taken from a woman between 25 and 40 years old with alopecia areata. Some clones in this sample may be carry-over from other donors' samples.

This clonotype was observed at least ten times. The V and J genes are TRBV29-1 and TRBJ1-1; TRBD1 agrees at 7 bases. CDR3 length: 13 residues. The junction had 5 bases not matched to a gene; V was cut back by 3 bases and J by 4 bases. CDR1 is SQVTM and CDR2 is ANQGSEA in the germline V gene. The CDR3 sequence: CSVEGGGPTEAFF. Here the CDR3 DNA reads TGCAGCGTTGAGGGAGGGGGCCCCACTGAAGCTTTCTTT.

The chain links TRBV12-3 or TRBV12-4 to TRBJ2-5; TRBD2 agrees at 9 bases. There are 15 residues in the CDR3. V gave up 4 bases and J gave up 6 bases; unmatched junction bases: 9. CDR3 protein: CASSSVAGGPKTQYF. The CDR3 coding sequence is TGTGCCAGCAGTTCGGTGGCGGGGGGGCCAAAGACCCAGTACTTC.

The chain links TRBV21-1 to TRBJ2-7; TRBD2, the table's D call, lacks a check against the DNA. TRBV21-1 represents a pseudogene. The CDR3 is 17 amino acids. The CDR3, as DNA: TGTGCCACCTTCAGCGGGAGGGCCTCCCGGGTGACCTACGAGCAGTACTTC. It is translated as CATFSGRASRVTYEQYF.

The V gene is TRBV7-8, the J gene TRBJ1-5; 8 bases match TRBD1. V lost 4 bases to trimming and J lost 6 bases; unmatched junction nucleotides: 5. CDR3 length: 14 amino acids. Per germline, CDR1 SGHVS and CDR2 FQNEAQ. The CDR3 loop reads CASSSQGEAQPQHF. The CDR3, as DNA: TGTGCCAGCAGCTCACAGGGGGAAGCTCAGCCCCAGCATTTT.

This clonotype occurred a few times. The chain links TRBV5-6 to TRBJ1-5; 10 nucleotides match TRBD1. The CDR3 covers 18 residues. After removal of 0 bases from V and 2 bases from J, the junction contained 8 bases not matched to a gene. Germline V gene data show CDR1 as SGHDT and CDR2 as YYEEEE. The CDR3: CASSLGQGARLGNQPQHF. The CDR3 DNA reads as TGTGCCAGCAGCTTGGGACAGGGGGCGCGTCTAGGCAATCAGCCCCAGCATTTT. Supplemented by reference TRBV5-6 and TRBJ1-5, the full variable domain reads DAGVTQSPTHLIKTRGQQVTLRCSPKSGHDTVSWYQQALGQGPQFIFQYYEEEERQRGNFPDRFSGHQFPNYSSELNVNALLLGDSALYLCASSLGQGARLGNQPQHFGDGTRLSIL.

This clonotype occurred a few times. V usage is TRBV6-2 or TRBV6-3 and J usage is TRBJ2-5, with 9 nucleotides matching TRBD2. This CDR3 comprises 16 residues. Germline CDR1 MNHEY, CDR2 SVGEGT. V dropped 9 bases and J dropped 4; count of bases not matched to a gene: 15. CDR3 sequence reads: CASPPTSGGRRETQYF. DNA of the CDR3: TGTGCCAGTCCCCCAACGAGCGGGGGGAGACGAGAGACCCAGTACTTC.

By frequency in the sample, this clonotype is medium-sized. The chain employs TRBV20-1 and TRBJ1-5; TRBD1 matches at 7 bases. The CDR3 loop spans 16 amino acids. The germline gives CDR1 DFQATT, CDR2 SNEGSKA (reference sequence). The J segment lost 4 bases and the V segment lost 0 bases, leaving 9 bases of the junction unmatched. DNA of the CDR3: TGCAGTGCTAGAGATAGGTCAGGGGGATCGAATCAGCCCCAGCATTTT. Protein: CSARDRSGGSNQPQHF.

This clonotype is judged medium-sized. The V call is TRBV3-1, the J call TRBJ1-4; D remains ambiguous. V lost 6 bases and J lost 6, with 17 bases in between. There are 15 residues in the CDR3. Looked up from germline, CDR1 is LGHDT and CDR2 is YNNKEL (reference sequence). For the CDR3, the DNA is TGTGCCAGCAGACACGGCTCTCGAGGAGATGAAAAACTGTTTTTT. This sequence encodes CASRHGSRGDEKLFF.

V usage is TRBV24-1 and J usage is TRBJ2-1; 7 bases agree with TRBD2. CDR1 KGHDR and CDR2 SFDVKD come from the germline V gene. The length of the CDR3 is 13 residues. V lost 5 bases to trimming and J lost 7 bases; unmatched junction nucleotides: 4. The CDR3 DNA sequence: TGTGCCACCAGTGGCACTAGCGTAAATGAGCAGTTCTTC. Its translation is CATSGTSVNEQFF.

This clonotype was detected a few times. V usage is TRBV7-8 and J usage is TRBJ2-1; D call uncertain. The CDR3 is 19 residues long. The ends were cut back, 7 bases at V and 0 bases at J, with 25 bases in the middle. Germline-derived CDR1 and CDR2 are SGHVS and FQNEAQ. Here the CDR3 reads CASTFLNPTHELSYNEQFF. CDR3 nucleotide sequence: TGTGCCAGCACCTTTTTAAATCCCACACACGAACTCTCCTACAATGAGCAGTTCTTC. Based on the CDR3 plus reference TRBV7-8 and TRBJ2-1, the full variable domain is GAGVSQSPRYKVAKRGQDVALRCDPISGHVSLFWYQQALGQGPEFLTYFQNEAQLDKSGLPSDRFFAERPEGSVSTLKIQRTQQEDSAVYLCASTFLNPTHELSYNEQFFGPGTRLTVL.

This clonotype was counted at least ten times. The chain employs TRBV4-3 and TRBJ2-1, with 7 positions matching TRBD2. This CDR3 is built from 14 residues. The V and J ends lost 0 bases and 15 bases, in that order; junction bases with no gene match: 11. Germline V gives CDR1 LGHNA, CDR2 YSLEER. DNA of the CDR3: TGCGCCAGCAGCCAAGATATTGGCGGGAGCCTTCGGTTCTTC. It translates to CASSQDIGGSLRFF.

Judged by abundance, this clonotype is medium-sized. The rearrangement links TRBV7-8 to TRBJ1-4; D unresolved. There are 15 residues in the CDR3. Per germline, CDR1 SGHVS and CDR2 FQNEAQ. The germline V and J ends were trimmed by 2 bases and 3 bases, with 10 bases remaining between them. The CDR3 coding sequence is TGTGCCAGCAGCTTAAGAAGGCAGTCTAATGAAAAACTGTTTTTT. Residues: CASSLRRQSNEKLFF.

Sample share makes this clonotype medium-sized. The chain combines TRBV19 with TRBJ2-1; 10 positions agree with TRBD2. The germline V gene encodes CDR1 LNHDA and CDR2 SQIVND (reference sequence). This CDR3 has 16 residues. V lost 1 base and J lost 1; bases outside the gene matches: 1. CDR3 residues: CASSIGAGGSYNEQFF. The CDR3 bases are TGTGCCAGTAGTATAGGAGCGGGGGGGTCCTACAATGAGCAGTTCTTC.

This clonotype was counted many times. The V gene is TRBV7-2, the J gene TRBJ1-4; TRBD1 might be the D (5 bases). This CDR3 spans 15 amino acids. Germline values: CDR1 SGHTA, CDR2 FQGNSA. V shed 5 bases and J shed 8 bases, with 18 bases lying between them. The CDR3: CASSPRQSEGEKLFF. In DNA form, the CDR3 reads TGTGCCAGCAGCCCGAGACAGTCTGAGGGGGAAAAACTGTTTTTT.

This chain connects TRBV29-1 to TRBJ2-6; D gene ambiguous. V lost 6 bases to trimming and J lost 4 bases, with 13 bases between them. Germline CDR1 and CDR2: SQVTM and ANQGSEA. The CDR3 has 14 amino acids. CDR3 nucleotide sequence: TGCAGCGTCGCCAATCTCCAAGGGGCCAACGTCCTGACTTTC. Amino acids: CSVANLQGANVLTF.

V is TRBV6-2 or TRBV6-3 and J is TRBJ2-3; D is undetermined. The CDR3 is 12 residues long. V was cut by 5 bases and J by 2 bases, with 5 bases left in between. Germline assignment: CDR1 MNHEY and CDR2 SVGEGT. CDR3 sequence (DNA): TGTGCCAGCAGTAAAGACACAGATACGCAGTATTTT. This encodes CASSKDTDTQYF.

In its sample, this clonotype was seen many times. The chain combines TRBV11-1 with TRBJ1-6; no definite D call. This CDR3 spans 13 amino acids. CDR1 SGHAT and CDR2 FQDESV come from the germline V gene (reference sequence). V was clipped by 4 bases and J by 7 bases, with 8 bases between them. CDR3 sequence (DNA): TGTGCCAGCAGCTCCGAGGAAAATTCACCCCTCCACTTT. Protein product: CASSSEENSPLHF.

This clonotype is labeled medium-sized. This chain uses TRBV19 with TRBJ1-5; D not resolved. This CDR3 comprises 15 residues. Germline-derived CDR1 and CDR2 are LNHDA and SQIVND (reference sequence). V lost 1 base and J 0 bases, leaving 7 bases between the germline ends. CDR3 region: CASSIGGGSNQPQHF. In DNA, the CDR3 is TGTGCCAGTAGTATAGGAGGCGGTAGCAATCAGCCCCAGCATTTT.

The sample holds many counts of this clonotype. The rearrangement uses TRBV4-2 and TRBJ2-3; 9 nucleotides agree with TRBD2. CDR1 LGHNA and CDR2 YNFKEQ come from the germline V gene. The CDR3 length is 17 residues. Trimming at V came to 1 base and at J to 1 base, leaving 6 bases not matched to a gene. CDR3 sequence (DNA): TGTGCCAGCAGCCAAGGCGAGGGACTAGCCGGCACAGATACGCAGTATTTT. Its protein is CASSQGEGLAGTDTQYF.

This chain links TRBV20-1 with TRBJ1-5; D gene unclear. V was shortened by 8 bases and J by 5 bases, with 16 bases between the two germline ends. Germline CDR1 reads DFQATT; CDR2 reads SNEGSKA (reference sequence). The CDR3 contains 13 residues. The CDR3 loop reads CSFSRGLDQPQHF. The DNA for the CDR3 is TGCAGTTTCTCGCGGGGTTTGGATCAGCCCCAGCATTTT.

This chain joins TRBV7-7 and TRBJ2-3; a weak D match, TRBD2 (6 bases). Per the germline V gene, CDR1 is SSHAT and CDR2 is FNYEAQ (reference sequence). This CDR3 has 15 residues. Trimming removed 5 bases from V and 2 bases from J, with 14 bases in between. CDR3 loop: CASSLSGVNTDTQYF. The CDR3 region has the DNA TGTGCCAGCAGCCTTTCGGGAGTTAACACAGATACGCAGTATTTT. Filled out from reference TRBV7-7 and TRBJ2-3, the complete variable domain reads GAGVSQSPRYKVTKRGQDVTLRCDPISSHATLYWYQQALGQGPEFLTYFNYEAQPDKSGLPSDRFSAERPEGSISTLTIQRTEQRDSAMYRCASSLSGVNTDTQYFGPGTRLTVL.